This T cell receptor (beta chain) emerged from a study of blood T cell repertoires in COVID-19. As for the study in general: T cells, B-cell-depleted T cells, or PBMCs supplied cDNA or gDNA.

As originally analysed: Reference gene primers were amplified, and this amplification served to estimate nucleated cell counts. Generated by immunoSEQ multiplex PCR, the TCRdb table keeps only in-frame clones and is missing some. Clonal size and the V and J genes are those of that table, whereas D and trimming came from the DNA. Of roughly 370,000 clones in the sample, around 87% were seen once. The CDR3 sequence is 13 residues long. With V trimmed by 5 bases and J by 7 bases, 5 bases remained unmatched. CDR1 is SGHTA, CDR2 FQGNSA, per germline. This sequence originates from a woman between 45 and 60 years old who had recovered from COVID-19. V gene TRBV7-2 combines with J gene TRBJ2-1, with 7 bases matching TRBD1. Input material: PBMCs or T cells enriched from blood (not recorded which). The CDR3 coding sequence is TGTGCCAGCAGCACGGACAGGTTGAATGAGCAGTTCTTC. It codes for CASSTDRLNEQFF. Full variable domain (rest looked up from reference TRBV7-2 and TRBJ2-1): GAGVSQSPSNKVTEKGKDVELRCDPISGHTALYWYRQSLGQGLEFLIYFQGNSAPDKSGLPSDRFSAERTGGSVSTLTIQRTQQEDSAVYLCASSTDRLNEQFFGPGTRLTVL.